This T cell receptor (beta chain) is drawn from a study of blood T cell repertoires in COVID-19 (TCRdb year 2020). About the investigation overall: The collaborator samples originated in the United States, Italy and Spain and spanned the acute and convalescent phases of COVID-19. The material from the prospective study consisted of cDNA or gDNA derived from T cells, B-cell-depleted T cells, or PBMCs. The dataset comprised deeply sampled blood TCRbeta repertoires from subjects exposed to, actively infected with, or recovered from COVID-19. A freely available public database, intended as a resource for researchers studying the immune response to SARS-CoV-2, is where the repertoires were released. Samples were obtained from the ongoing ImmuneRACE study (first 160 participants) and from over 1,000 subjects provided by 6 global collaborators. Nearly every sample came with metadata listing a de-identified subject ID, COVID-19 status, age in years and sex. Where available, HLA class I and class II types were obtained from metadata supplied by the sample provider rather than from assay-based typing.

Overall study outcomes, separate from this receptor: Clinical and demographic metadata were provided uncurated, with the amount varying by source and participant.

The CDR3 numbers 12 residues from cysteine through phenylalanine. The kept DNA is CDR3 alone, 36 bases in frame from the first base. The germline V gene supplies CDR1 SQVTM and CDR2 ANQGSEA. V and J are truncated by 6 bases and 4 bases respectively, leaving an intervening sequence of 13 bases. About this clone: The clone's antigen remains unknown. Base-call qualities are not available, and no considerably larger clone is one nucleotide away.

The immunoSEQ Assay, a bias-controlled multiplex PCR, was used to amplify TCRbeta CDR3 regions from genomic DNA. The source study handled its data this way. Nucleated cell counts per sample were estimated from amplification of reference gene primers within the assay. Sequence reads were collapsed and filtered to measure the absolute abundance of every unique TCRbeta CDR3 rearrangement. For each sample, productive Simpson clonality was calculated by taking the square root of Simpson's diversity index across productive rearrangements. As stored in TCRdb, this immuneACCESS dataset retains in-frame rearrangements with V and J assigned. A fraction of the clones does not appear; measured against another copy, unresolved V genes explain less than half of the discrepancy, and the remainder lacks a known reason. V and J calls and clone size come straight from that table; D and trimming were deduced from the DNA. This sample comprises 120,000 or so clones, around 80% of them detected only once. Under 20% of the sample goes to the ten largest clones.

Whole blood was collected in K2EDTA tubes by collaborating institutions according to the institutions' own protocols. For TCRbeta analysis, collaborators shipped samples as frozen whole blood, isolated PBMCs, or DNA extracted from either of those sample types. The receptor comes from a man in his fifties or sixties with active or convalescent COVID-19. Recombination connected TRBV29-1 to TRBJ2-7; TRBD2 is perhaps the D gene, given 6 matching bases. Input material: peripheral blood. The CDR3 reads as follows: CSVASSGYEQYF. The nucleotide sequence is TGCAGCGTCGCCAGTAGCGGATACGAGCAGTACTTC.